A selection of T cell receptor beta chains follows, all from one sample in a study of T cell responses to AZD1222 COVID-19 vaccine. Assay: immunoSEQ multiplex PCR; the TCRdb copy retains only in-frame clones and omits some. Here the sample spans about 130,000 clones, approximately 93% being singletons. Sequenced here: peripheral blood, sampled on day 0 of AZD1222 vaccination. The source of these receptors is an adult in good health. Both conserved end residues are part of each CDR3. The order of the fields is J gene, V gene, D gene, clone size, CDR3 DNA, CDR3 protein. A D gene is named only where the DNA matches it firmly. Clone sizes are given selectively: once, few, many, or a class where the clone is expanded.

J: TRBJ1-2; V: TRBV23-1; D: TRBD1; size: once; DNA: TGCGCCAGCAGTCAATCGAGGGACAGACTAAACTATGGCTACACCTTC; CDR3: CASSQSRDRLNYGYTF
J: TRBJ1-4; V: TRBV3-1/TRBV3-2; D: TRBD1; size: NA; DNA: TGTGCCAGCAGCCCATCCGGCCTGGGACAGTTAGGAAAACTGTTTTTT; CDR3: CASSPSGLGQLGKLFF
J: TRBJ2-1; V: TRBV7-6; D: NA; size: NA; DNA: TGTGCCAGCAGCCTATGGGGTGGCGATGAGCAGTTCTTC; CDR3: CASSLWGGDEQFF
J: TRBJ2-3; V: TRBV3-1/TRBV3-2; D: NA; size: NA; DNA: TGTGCCAGCAGCGAAAGGGGGAGCGGAGATACGCAGTATTTT; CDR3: CASSERGSGDTQYF
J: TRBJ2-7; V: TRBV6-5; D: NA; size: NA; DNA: TGTGCCAGCACCACACACGGGGGCTCGGGGTACGAGCAGTACTTC; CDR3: CASTTHGGSGYEQYF
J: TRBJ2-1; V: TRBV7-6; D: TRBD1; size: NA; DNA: TGTGCCAGCAGTGGACAGGGGGCCCAGGGTCCCTACAATGAGCAGTTCTTC; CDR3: CASSGQGAQGPYNEQFF
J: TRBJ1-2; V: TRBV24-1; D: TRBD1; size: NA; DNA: TGTGCCACCAGTGAGCGGGACAGCTATGGCTACACCTTC; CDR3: CATSERDSYGYTF
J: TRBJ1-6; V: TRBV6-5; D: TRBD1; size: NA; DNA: TGTGCCAGCAGTTACCAGGGACAGCTAAATTCACCCCTCCACTTT; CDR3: CASSYQGQLNSPLHF
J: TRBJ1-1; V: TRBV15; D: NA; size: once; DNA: TGTGCCACCAGCATCTCGCCCCAAGGGGACACTGAAGCTTTCTTT; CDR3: CATSISPQGDTEAFF
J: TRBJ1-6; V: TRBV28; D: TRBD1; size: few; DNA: TGTGCCAGCAGTCCCCGCACGGCACAGGGGGCGATCCATTCACCCCTCCACTTT; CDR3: CASSPRTAQGAIHSPLHF
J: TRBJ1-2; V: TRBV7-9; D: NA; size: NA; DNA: TGTGCCAGCAGCTTTGGGACTCAGGTTAACTATGGCTACACCTTC; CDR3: CASSFGTQVNYGYTF
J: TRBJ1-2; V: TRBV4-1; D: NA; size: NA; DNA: TGCGCCAGCAGCCAAGAGTACAGGGTGAAAGGCTACACCTTC; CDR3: CASSQEYRVKGYTF
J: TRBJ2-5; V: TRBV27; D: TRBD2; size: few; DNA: TGTGCCAGCAGTCCAAACCGGGGGAGGGCCGGTGCGACCCAGTACTTC; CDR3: CASSPNRGRAGATQYF
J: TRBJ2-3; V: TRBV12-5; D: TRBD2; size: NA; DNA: TGTGCTAGTGGTTTGGTAATCTGGACTAGCGAGACCGGAATGAAGGCCGATACGCAGTATTTT; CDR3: CASGLVIWTSETGMKADTQYF
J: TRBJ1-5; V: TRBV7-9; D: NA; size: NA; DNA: TGTGCCAGCAGCTTAGGAGGCGGGGGATCACAGCCCCAGCATTTT; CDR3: CASSLGGGGSQPQHF
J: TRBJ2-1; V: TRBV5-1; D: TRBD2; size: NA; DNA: TGCGCCAGCAGCTTCGCAGGGAGGGCTAACAATGAGCAGTTCTTC; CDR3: CASSFAGRANNEQFF
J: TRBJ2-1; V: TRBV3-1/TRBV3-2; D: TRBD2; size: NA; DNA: TGTGCCAGCAGCCAAGATGTGAGCGGGAGGGTCTCCTACAATGAGCAGTTCTTC; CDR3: CASSQDVSGRVSYNEQFF
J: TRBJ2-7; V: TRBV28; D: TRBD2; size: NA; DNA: TGTGCCAGCATCAATAGACTAGCGGGATACTCTCACTTC; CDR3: CASINRLAGYSHF
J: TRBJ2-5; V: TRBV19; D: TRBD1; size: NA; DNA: TGTGCCAGTAGTATTGAGGCAGGGGGTGGGCAAGAGACCCAGTACTTC; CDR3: CASSIEAGGGQETQYF
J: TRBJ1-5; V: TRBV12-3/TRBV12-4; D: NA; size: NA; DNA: TGTGCCAGCAGTTTATTTAGCAATCAGCCCCAGCATTTT; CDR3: CASSLFSNQPQHF
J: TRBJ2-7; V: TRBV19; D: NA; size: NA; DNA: TGTGCCACTAAAGGGGTGGGATACGAGCAGTACTTC; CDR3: CATKGVGYEQYF
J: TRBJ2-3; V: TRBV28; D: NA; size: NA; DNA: TGTGCCAGCAGTCCCCTCTCGACAGAACTCACAGATACGCAGTATTTT; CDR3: CASSPLSTELTDTQYF
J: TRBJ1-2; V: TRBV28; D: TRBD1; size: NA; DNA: TGTGCCAGCACCGAGACAGGGGATCGAGGCTACACCTTC; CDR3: CASTETGDRGYTF
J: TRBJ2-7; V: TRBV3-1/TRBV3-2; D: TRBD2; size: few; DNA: TGTGCCAGCAGTCAGACTAGCCGCACCTACGAGCAGTACTTC; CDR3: CASSQTSRTYEQYF
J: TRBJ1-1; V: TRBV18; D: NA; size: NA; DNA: TGTGCCAGCTCACAAAACGGGGTTAACACTGAAGCTTTCTTT; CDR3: CASSQNGVNTEAFF
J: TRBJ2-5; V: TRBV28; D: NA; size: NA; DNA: TGTGCCAGCAGCGGCTGGGGTTTGGAGACCCAGTACTTC; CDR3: CASSGWGLETQYF
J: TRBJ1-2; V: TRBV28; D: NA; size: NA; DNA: TGTGCCAGCAGTTTTAAGGATGGCTACACCTTC; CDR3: CASSFKDGYTF
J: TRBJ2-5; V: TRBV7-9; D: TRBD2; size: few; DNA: TGTGCCAGCAGCTTAGTACTAGCGAACTACCAAGAGACCCAGTACTTC; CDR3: CASSLVLANYQETQYF
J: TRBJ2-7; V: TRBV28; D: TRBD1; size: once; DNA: TGTGCCAGCAGTTTACCCCAGAGGACAGGCAGGTACGAGCAGTACTTC; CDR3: CASSLPQRTGRYEQYF
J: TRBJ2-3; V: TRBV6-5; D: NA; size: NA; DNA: TGTGCCAGCAGGATGACACAACCATCCACAGATACGCAGTATTTT; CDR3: CASRMTQPSTDTQYF
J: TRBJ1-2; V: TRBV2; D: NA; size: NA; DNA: TGTGCCAGCAGGGCTGACAGGAATCCTAACTATGGCTACACCTTC; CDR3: CASRADRNPNYGYTF
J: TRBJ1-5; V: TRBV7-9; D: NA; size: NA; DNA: TGTGCCAGCGCTCACCCGGATCAGCCCCAGCATTTT; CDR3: CASAHPDQPQHF
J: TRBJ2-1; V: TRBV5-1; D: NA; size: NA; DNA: TGCGCCAGCAGCTTGGTTTCCGGTCAGTACAATGAGCAGTTCTTC; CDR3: CASSLVSGQYNEQFF
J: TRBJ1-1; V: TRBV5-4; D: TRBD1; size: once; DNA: TGTGCCAGCAGCGCGGGGACAGCGTACACTGAAGCTTTCTTT; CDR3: CASSAGTAYTEAFF
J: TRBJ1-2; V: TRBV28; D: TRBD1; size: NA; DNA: TGTGCCAGCACAACAGGGGTGGATGGCTACACCTTC; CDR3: CASTTGVDGYTF
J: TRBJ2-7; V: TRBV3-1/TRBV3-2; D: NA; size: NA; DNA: TGTGCCAGCAGCCAAGAGCTAGCCCATAGAGTCTACGAGCAGTACTTC; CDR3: CASSQELAHRVYEQYF
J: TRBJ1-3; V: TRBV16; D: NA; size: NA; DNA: TGTGCCAGCAGCCAAACCCCTCGGGGGGCTGGAAACACCATATATTTT; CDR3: CASSQTPRGAGNTIYF
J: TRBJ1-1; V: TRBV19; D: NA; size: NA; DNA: TGTGCCAGTAGTATAGGACCCGGAAACGTTGAAGCTTTCTTT; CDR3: CASSIGPGNVEAFF
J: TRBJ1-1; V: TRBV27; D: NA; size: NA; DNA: TGTGCCAGCAAGGGGGGTACTGAAGCTTTCTTT; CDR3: CASKGGTEAFF
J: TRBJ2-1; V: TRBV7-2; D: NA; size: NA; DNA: TGTGCCAGCAGACTTGACAGAAACAATGAGCAGTTCTTC; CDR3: CASRLDRNNEQFF
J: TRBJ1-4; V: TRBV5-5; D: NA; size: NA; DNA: TGTGCCAGCAGCGAGGAGGGGGTTACTAATGAAAAACTGTTTTTT; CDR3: CASSEEGVTNEKLFF
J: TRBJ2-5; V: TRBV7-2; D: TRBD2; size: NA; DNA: TGTGCCAGCAGCTCGGGACTAGCGGGAGGGTGGGGAGAGACCCAGTACTTC; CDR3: CASSSGLAGGWGETQYF
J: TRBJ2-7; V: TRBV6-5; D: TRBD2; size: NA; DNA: TGTGCCAGCAGTTACCCCGGGACTAGTGACTACGAGCAGTACTTC; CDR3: CASSYPGTSDYEQYF
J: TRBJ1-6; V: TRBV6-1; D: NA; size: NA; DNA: TGTGCCAGCAGTGAGGCCGCGGGTAATTCACCCCTCCACTTT; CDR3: CASSEAAGNSPLHF
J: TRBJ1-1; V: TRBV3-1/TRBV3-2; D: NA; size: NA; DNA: TGTGCCAGCAGCCAAGTTCAAGGGAACACTGAAGCTTTCTTT; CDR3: CASSQVQGNTEAFF
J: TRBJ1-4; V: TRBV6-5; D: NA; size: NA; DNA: TGTGCCAGCACCGACCTGTCAAGGATAGACGAAAAACTGTTTTTT; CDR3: CASTDLSRIDEKLFF
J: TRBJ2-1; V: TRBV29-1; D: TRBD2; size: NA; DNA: TGCAGCGTCCACACGACTAGCTTCTTCGGTGAGCAGTTCTTC; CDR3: CSVHTTSFFGEQFF
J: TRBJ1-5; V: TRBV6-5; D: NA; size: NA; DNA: TGTGCCAGCAGTTACAAATCTAATCAGCCCCAGCATTTT; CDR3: CASSYKSNQPQHF
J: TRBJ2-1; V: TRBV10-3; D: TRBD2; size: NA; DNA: TGTGCCATCAGCAACGGACTAGCGGGAGGTCGCTACAATGAGCAGTTCTTC; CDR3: CAISNGLAGGRYNEQFF
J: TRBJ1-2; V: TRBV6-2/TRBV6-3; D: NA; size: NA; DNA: TGTGCCAGCAGTTACTCGGACAGAAACTATGGCTACACCTTC; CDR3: CASSYSDRNYGYTF
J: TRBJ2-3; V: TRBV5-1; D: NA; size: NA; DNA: TGCGCCAGCAGCTTGACCACAGATACGCAGTATTTT; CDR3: CASSLTTDTQYF
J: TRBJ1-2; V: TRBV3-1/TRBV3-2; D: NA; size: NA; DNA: TGTGCCAGCAGCCAAGGCGCGGCGAGGGGCTACACCTTC; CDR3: CASSQGAARGYTF
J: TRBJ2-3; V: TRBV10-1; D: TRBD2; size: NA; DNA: TGCGCCAGCAGTGATACCGGGACTAGCGGGACCACAGATACGCAGTATTTT; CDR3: CASSDTGTSGTTDTQYF
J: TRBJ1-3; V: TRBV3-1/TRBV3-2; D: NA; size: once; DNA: TGTGCCAGCAGCCAAGGGAGGGGAAACACCATATATTTT; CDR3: CASSQGRGNTIYF
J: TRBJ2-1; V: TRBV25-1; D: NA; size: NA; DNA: TGTGCCAGCCGAACAGCCTCCTACAATGAGCAGTTCTTC; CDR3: CASRTASYNEQFF
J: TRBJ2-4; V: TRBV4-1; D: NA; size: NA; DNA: TGCGCCAGCAGCCAAGTGGGCGGTCTAGCCAAAAACATTCAGTACTTC; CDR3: CASSQVGGLAKNIQYF
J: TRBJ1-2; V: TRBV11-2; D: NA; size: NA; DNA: TGTGCCAGCAGCTTAGACAGCCCAAACTATGGCTACACCTTC; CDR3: CASSLDSPNYGYTF
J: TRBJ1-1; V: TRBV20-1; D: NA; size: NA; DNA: TGCAGTGCTAGAGGGGACACTGAAGCTTTCTTT; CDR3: CSARGDTEAFF
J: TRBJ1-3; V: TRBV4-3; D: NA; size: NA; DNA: TGCGCCAGCAGCCTCAGGGGTGGGTCTGGAAACACCATATATTTT; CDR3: CASSLRGGSGNTIYF
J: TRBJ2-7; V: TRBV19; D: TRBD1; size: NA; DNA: TGTGCCAGTAGCCCGGGACAGGGGTCCTCCTACGAGCAGTACTTC; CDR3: CASSPGQGSSYEQYF